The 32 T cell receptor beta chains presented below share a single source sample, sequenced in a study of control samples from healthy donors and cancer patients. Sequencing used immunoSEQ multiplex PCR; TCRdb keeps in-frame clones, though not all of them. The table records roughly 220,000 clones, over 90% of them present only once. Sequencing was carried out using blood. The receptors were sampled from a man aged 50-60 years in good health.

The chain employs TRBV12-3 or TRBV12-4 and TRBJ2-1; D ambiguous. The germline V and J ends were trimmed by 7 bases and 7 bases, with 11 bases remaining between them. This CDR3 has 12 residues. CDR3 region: CASTLVDNEQFF. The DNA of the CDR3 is TGTGCCAGCACCCTCGTGGATAATGAGCAGTTCTTC.

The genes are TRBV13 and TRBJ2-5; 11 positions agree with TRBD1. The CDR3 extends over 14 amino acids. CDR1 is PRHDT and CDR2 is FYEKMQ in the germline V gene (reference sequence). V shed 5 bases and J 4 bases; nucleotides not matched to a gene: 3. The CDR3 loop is CASSLGTGGETQYF. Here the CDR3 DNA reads TGTGCCAGCAGCCTCGGGACAGGGGGAGAGACCCAGTACTTC. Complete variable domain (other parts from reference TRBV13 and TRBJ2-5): AAGVIQSPRHLIKEKRETATLKCYPIPRHDTVYWYQQGPGQDPQFLISFYEKMQSDKGSIPDRFSAQQFSDYHSELNMSSLELGDSALYFCASSLGTGGETQYFGPGTRLLVL.

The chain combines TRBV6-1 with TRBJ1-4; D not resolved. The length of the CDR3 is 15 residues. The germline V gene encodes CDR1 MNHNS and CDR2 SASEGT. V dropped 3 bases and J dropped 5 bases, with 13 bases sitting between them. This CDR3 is CASSEGEVLNEKLFF. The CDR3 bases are TGTGCCAGCAGTGAGGGTGAGGTTCTAAATGAAAAACTGTTTTTT.

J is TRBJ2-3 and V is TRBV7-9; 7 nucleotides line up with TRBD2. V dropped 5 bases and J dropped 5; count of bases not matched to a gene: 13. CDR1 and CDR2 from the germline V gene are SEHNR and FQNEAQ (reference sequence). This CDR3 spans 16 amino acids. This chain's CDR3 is CASSLRSGGNLDTQYF. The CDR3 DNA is TGTGCCAGCAGCCTGAGGTCCGGGGGGAACTTAGATACGCAGTATTTT.

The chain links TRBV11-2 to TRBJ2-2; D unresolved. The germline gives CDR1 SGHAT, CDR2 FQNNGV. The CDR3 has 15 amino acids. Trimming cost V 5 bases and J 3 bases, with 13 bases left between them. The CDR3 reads CASSPQDRDTGELFF. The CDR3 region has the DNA TGTGCCAGCAGCCCCCAGGATAGGGACACCGGGGAGCTGTTTTTT.

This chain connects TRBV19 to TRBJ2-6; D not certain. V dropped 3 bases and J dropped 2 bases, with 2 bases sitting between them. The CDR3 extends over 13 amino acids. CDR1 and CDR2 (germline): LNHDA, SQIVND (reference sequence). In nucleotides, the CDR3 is TGTGCCAGTAGTATTACTGGGGCCAACGTCCTGACTTTC. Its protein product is CASSITGANVLTF.

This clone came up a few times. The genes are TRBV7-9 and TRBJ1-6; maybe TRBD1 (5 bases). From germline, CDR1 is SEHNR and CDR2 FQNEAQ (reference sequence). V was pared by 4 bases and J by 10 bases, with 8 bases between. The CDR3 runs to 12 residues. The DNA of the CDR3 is TGTGCCAGCAGCTGGGGGGGATCACCCCTCCACTTT. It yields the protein CASSWGGSPLHF.

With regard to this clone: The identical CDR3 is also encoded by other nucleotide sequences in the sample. CDR3 sequence (DNA): TGTGCCAGCAGCTTGGCTGGCGGCCAAGAGACCCAGTACTTC. Protein: CASSLAGGQETQYF. This chain connects TRBV5-4 to TRBJ2-5, with unresolved D. Trimming took off 0 bases at V and 1 base at J, with 7 bases between the two ends. The germline gives CDR1 SGHNT, CDR2 YYREEE (reference sequence). This CDR3 has 14 amino acids.

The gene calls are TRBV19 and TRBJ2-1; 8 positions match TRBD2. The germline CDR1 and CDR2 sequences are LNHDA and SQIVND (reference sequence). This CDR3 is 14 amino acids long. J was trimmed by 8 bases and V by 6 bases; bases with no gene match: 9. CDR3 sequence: CASSLAPGGDEQFF. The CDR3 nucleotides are TGTGCCAGTAGCTTAGCCCCGGGGGGGGATGAGCAGTTCTTC. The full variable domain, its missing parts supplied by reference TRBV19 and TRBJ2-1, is DGGITQSPKYLFRKEGQNVTLSCEQNLNHDAMYWYRQDPGQGLRLIYYSQIVNDFQKGDIAEGYSVSREKKESFPLTVTSAQKNPTAFYLCASSLAPGGDEQFFGPGTRLTVL.

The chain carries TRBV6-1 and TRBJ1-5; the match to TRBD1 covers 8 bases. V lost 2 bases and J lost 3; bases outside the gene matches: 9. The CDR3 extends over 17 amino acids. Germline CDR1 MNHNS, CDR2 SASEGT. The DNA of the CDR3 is TGTGCCAGCAGTGAATTCCCGACAGGGGCGGTCAATCAGCCCCAGCATTTT. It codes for CASSEFPTGAVNQPQHF.

CDR3 sequence reads: CASDRDGNYGYTF. CDR3 bases: TGTGCCAGCGACAGGGACGGCAACTATGGCTACACCTTC. The gene calls are TRBV6-5 and TRBJ1-2; 7 nucleotides match TRBD1. The V and J ends lost 8 bases and 2 bases, in that order; junction bases with no gene match: 5. The CDR3 runs 13 residues. Germline CDR1 MNHEY, CDR2 SVGAGI.

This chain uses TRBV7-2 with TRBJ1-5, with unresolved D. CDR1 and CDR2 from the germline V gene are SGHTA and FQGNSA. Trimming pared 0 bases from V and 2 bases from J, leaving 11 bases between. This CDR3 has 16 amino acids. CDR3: CASSLAGTTGNQPQHF. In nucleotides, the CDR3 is TGTGCCAGCAGCTTAGCCGGCACCACAGGCAATCAGCCCCAGCATTTT.

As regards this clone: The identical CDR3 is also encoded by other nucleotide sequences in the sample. CDR3 sequence reads: CASSQDRGDTEAFF. The CDR3, as DNA: TGCGCCAGCAGCCAAGACAGGGGGGACACTGAAGCTTTCTTT. The gene calls are TRBV4-1 and TRBJ1-1; 7 nucleotides align to TRBD1. Per germline, CDR1 MGHRA and CDR2 YSYEKL. The CDR3 spans 14 residues. The trim removed 0 bases at V and 3 bases at J, leaving 1 base unmatched.

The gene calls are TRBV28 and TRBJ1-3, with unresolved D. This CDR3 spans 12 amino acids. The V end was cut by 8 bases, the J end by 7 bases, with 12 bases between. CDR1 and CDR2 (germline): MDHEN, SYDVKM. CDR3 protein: CASWTSLNTIYF. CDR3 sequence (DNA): TGTGCCAGCTGGACCTCTCTGAACACCATATATTTT.

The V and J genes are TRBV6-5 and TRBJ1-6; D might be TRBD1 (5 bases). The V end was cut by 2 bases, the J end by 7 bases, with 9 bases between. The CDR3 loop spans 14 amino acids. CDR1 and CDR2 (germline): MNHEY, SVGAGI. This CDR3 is CASSYRGLNSPLHF. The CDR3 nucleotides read TGTGCCAGCAGTTACAGGGGTCTGAATTCACCCCTCCACTTT.

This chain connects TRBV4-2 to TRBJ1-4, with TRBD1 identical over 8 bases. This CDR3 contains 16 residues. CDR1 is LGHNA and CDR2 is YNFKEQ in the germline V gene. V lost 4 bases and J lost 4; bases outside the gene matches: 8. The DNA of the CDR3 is TGTGCCAGCAGCCCATTAGGACAGGGAAGTAATGAAAAACTGTTTTTT. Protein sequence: CASSPLGQGSNEKLFF.

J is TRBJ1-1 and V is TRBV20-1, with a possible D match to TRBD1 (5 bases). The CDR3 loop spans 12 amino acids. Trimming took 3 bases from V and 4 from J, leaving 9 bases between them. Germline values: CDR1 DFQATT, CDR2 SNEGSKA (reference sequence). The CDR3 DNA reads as TGCAGTGCTAGTTCGGGGCTCACTGAAGCTTTCTTT. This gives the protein CSASSGLTEAFF.

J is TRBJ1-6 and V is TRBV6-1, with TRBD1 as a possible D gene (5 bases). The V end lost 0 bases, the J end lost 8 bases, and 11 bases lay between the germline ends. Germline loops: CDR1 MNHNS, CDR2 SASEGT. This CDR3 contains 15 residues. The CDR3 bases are TGTGCCAGCAGTGAAGCGAGTTTAGGGGATTCACCCCTCCACTTT. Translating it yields CASSEASLGDSPLHF.

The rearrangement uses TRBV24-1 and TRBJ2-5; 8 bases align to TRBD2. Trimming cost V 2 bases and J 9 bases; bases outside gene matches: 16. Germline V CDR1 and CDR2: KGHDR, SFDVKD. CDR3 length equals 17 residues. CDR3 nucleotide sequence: TGTGCCACCAGTGATTCCAGACCCGGCAGCGGGGGAACTCCCCAGTACTTC. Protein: CATSDSRPGSGGTPQYF.

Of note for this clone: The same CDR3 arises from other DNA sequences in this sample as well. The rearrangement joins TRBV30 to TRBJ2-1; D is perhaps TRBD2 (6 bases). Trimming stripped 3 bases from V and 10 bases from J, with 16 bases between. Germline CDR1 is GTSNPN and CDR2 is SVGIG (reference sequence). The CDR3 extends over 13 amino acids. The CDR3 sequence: CAWRGGGRGEQFF. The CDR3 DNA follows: TGTGCCTGGAGGGGGGGAGGTCGGGGCGAGCAGTTCTTC. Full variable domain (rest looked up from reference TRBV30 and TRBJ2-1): SQTIHQWPATLVQPVGSPLSLECTVEGTSNPNLYWYRQAAGRGLQLLFYSVGIGQISSEVPQNLSASRPQDRQFILSSKKLLLSDSGFYLCAWRGGGRGEQFFGPGTRLTVL.

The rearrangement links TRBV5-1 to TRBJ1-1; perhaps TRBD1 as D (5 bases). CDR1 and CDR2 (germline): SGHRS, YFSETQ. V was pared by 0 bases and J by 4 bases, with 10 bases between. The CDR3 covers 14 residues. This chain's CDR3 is CASSLVREGTEAFF. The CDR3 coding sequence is TGCGCCAGCAGCTTGGTCAGGGAGGGCACTGAAGCTTTCTTT.

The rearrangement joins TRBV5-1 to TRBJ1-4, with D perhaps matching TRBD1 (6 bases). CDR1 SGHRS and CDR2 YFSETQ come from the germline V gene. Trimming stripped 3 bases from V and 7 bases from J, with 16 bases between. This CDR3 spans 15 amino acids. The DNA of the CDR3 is TGCGCCAGCAGCTACACAGGGCACGTATCTGAAAAACTGTTTTTT. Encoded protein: CASSYTGHVSEKLFF.

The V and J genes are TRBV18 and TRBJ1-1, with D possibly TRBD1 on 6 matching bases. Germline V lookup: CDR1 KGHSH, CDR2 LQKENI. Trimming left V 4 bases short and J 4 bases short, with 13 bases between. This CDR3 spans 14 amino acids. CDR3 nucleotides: TGTGCCAGCTCACTGGAGGGGGGTTTCACTGAAGCTTTCTTT. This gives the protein CASSLEGGFTEAFF.

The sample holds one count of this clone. CDR3 bases: TGTGCCAGCAGTTTGCCCCCCCCGATCACCTACGAGCAGTACTTC. It translates to CASSLPPPITYEQYF. The gene calls are TRBV28 and TRBJ2-7, with D unclear. V was shortened by 3 bases and J by 2 bases, with 14 bases between the two germline ends. This CDR3 is built from 15 residues. Looked up from germline, CDR1 is MDHEN and CDR2 is SYDVKM.

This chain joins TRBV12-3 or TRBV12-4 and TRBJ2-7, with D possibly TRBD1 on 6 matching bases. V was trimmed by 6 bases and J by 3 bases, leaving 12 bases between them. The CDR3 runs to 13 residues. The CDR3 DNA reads TGTGCCAGCAGGCCCACAGGGAGCTACGAGCAGTACTTC. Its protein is CASRPTGSYEQYF.

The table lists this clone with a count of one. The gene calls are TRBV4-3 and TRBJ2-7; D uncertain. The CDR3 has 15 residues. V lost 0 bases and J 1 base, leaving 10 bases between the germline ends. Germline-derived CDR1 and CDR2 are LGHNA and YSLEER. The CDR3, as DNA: TGCGCCAGCAGCCAAGATACAGCAGGATCCTACGAGCAGTACTTC. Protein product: CASSQDTAGSYEQYF.

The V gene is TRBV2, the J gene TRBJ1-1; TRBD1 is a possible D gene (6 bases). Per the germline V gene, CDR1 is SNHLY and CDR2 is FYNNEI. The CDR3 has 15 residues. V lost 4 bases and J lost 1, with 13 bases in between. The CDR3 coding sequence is TGTGCCAGCAGTGTCCACAGGGCCGCGAACACTGAAGCTTTCTTT. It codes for CASSVHRAANTEAFF. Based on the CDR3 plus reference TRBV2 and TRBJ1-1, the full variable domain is EPEVTQTPSHQVTQMGQEVILRCVPISNHLYFYWYRQILGQKVEFLVSFYNNEISEKSEIFDDQFSVERPDGSNFTLKIRSTKLEDSAMYFCASSVHRAANTEAFFGQGTRLTVV.

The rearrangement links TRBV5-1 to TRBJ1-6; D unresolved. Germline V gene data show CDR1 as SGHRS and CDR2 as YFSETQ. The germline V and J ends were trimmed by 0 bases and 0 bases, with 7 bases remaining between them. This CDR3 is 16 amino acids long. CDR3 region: CASSLGVSSYNSPLHF. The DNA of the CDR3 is TGCGCCAGCAGCTTGGGGGTGAGCTCCTATAATTCACCCCTCCACTTT.

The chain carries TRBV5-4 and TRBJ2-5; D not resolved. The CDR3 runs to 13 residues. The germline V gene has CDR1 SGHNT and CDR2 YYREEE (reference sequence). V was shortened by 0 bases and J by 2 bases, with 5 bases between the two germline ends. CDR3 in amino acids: CASSLELQETQYF. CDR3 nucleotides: TGTGCCAGCAGCTTGGAGCTGCAAGAGACCCAGTACTTC.

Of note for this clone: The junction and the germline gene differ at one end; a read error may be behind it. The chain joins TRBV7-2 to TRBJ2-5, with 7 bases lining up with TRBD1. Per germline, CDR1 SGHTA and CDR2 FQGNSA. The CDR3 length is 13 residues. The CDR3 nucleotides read TGTGCCTGCAGCCCCGGACAGGCTGAGACCCAGTACTTC. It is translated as CACSPGQAETQYF. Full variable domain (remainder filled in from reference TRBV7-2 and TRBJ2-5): GAGVSQSPSNKVTEKGKDVELRCDPISGHTALYWYRQSLGQGLEFLIYFQGNSAPDKSGLPSDRFSAERTGGSVSTLTIQRTQQEDSAVYLCACSPGQAETQYFGPGTRLLVL.

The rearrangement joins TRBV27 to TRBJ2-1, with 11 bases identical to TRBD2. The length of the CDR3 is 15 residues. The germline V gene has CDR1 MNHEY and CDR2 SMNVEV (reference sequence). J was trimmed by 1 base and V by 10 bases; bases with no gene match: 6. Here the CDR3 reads CATALAGGSYNEQFF. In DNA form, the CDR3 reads TGTGCCACCGCTCTAGCGGGGGGTTCCTACAATGAGCAGTTCTTC.

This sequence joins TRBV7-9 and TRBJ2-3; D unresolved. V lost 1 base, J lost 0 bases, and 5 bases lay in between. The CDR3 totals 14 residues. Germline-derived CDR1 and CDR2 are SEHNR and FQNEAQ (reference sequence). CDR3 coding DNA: TGTGCCAGCAGCTTAGGCCTTAGCACAGATACGCAGTATTTT. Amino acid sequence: CASSLGLSTDTQYF.